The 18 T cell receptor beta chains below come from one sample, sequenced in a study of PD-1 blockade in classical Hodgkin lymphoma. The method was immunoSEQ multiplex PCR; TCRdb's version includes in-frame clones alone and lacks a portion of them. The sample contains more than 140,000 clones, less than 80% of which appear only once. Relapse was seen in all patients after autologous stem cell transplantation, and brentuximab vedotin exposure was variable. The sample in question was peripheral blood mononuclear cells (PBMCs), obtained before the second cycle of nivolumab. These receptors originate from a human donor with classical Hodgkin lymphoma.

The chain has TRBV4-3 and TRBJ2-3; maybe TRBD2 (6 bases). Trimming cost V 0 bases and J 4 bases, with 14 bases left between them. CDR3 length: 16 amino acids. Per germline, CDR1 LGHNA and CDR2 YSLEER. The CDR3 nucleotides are TGCGCCAGCAGCCAAGACCTGGGAGGAATGGCAGATACGCAGTATTTT. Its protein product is CASSQDLGGMADTQYF.

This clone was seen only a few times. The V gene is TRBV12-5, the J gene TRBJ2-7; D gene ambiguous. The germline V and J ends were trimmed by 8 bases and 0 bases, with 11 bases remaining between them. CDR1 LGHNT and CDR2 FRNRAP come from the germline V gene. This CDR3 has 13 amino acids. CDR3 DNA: TGTGCTAGTCGCTGGATGACCTCCTACGAGCAGTACTTC. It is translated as CASRWMTSYEQYF.

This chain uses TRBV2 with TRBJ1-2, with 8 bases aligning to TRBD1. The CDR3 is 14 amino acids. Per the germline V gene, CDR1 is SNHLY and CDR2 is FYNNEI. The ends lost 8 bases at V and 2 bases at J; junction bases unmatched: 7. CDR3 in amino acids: CASSGRQGNYGYTF. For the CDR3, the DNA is TGTGCCAGCTCAGGGAGACAGGGGAACTATGGCTACACCTTC.

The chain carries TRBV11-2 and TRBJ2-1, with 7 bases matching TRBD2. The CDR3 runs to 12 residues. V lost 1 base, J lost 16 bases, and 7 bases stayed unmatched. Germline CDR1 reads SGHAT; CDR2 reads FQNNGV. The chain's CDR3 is CASSLVAGRVFF. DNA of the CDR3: TGTGCCAGCAGCTTAGTGGCAGGGAGGGTTTTCTTC. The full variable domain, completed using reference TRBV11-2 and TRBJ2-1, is EAGVAQSPRYKIIEKRQSVAFWCNPISGHATLYWYQQILGQGPKLLIQFQNNGVVDDSQLPKDRFSAERLKGVDSTLKIQPAKLEDSAVYLCASSLVAGRVFFGPGTRLTVL.

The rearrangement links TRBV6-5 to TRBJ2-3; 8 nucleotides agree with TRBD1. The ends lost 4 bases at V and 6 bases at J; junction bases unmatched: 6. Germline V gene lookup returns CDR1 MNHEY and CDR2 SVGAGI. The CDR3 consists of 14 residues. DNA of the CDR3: TGTGCCAGCAGTTCAGGGACAGGCGGGGATACGCAGTATTTT. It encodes CASSSGTGGDTQYF.

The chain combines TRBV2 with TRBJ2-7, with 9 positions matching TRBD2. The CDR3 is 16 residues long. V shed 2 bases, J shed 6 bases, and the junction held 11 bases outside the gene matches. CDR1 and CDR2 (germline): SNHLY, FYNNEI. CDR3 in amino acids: CASSELAGALITEQYF. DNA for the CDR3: TGTGCCAGCAGTGAATTAGCGGGAGCACTGATTACCGAGCAGTACTTC.

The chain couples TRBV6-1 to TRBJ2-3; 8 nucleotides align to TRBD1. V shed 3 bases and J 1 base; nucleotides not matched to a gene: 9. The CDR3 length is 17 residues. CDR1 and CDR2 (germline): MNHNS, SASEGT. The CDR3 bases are TGTGCCAGCAGTGAGGGGCTGACAGGGGACGGCACAGATACGCAGTATTTT. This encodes CASSEGLTGDGTDTQYF.

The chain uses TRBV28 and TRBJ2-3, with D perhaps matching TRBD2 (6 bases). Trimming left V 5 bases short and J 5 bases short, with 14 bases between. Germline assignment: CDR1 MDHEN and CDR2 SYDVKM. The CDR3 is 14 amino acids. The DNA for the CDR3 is TGTGCCAGCAGTACGGGACTCGAGGGAGATACGCAGTATTTT. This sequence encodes CASSTGLEGDTQYF.

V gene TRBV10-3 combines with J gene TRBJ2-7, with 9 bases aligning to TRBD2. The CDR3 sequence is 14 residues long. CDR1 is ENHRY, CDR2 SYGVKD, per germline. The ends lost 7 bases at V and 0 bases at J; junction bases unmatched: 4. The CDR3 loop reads CAITSGDHSYEQYF. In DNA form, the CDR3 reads TGTGCCATCACTAGCGGGGATCACTCCTACGAGCAGTACTTC.

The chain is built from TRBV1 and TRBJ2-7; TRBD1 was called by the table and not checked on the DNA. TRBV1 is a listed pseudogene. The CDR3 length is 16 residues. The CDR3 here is CTSSQLGTGESYEQYF. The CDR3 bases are TGCACCAGCAGCCAACTCGGGACAGGGGAGTCCTACGAGCAGTACTTC.

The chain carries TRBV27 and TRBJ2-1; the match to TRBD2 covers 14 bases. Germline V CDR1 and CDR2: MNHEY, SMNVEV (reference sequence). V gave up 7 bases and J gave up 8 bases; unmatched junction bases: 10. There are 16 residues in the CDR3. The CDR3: CASTPAGLAGGHEQFF. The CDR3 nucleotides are TGTGCCAGCACTCCCGCCGGACTAGCGGGAGGCCATGAGCAGTTCTTC.

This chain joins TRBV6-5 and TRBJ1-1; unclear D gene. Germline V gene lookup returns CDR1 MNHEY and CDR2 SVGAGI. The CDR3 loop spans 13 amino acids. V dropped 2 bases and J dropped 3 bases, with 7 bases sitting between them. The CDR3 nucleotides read TGTGCCAGCAGTTACGTGGGGTACACTGAAGCTTTCTTT. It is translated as CASSYVGYTEAFF.

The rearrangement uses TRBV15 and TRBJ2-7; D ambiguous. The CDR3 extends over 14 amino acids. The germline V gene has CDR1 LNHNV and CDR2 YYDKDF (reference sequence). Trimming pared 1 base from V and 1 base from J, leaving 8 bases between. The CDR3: CATSRVRTSYEQYF. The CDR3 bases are TGTGCCACCAGCAGAGTAAGAACGTCCTACGAGCAGTACTTC.

CDR3 in DNA: TGCGCCAGCAGCCCGGGGAGGGCGAAGAATGAGCAGTTCTTC. Translating it yields CASSPGRAKNEQFF. The chain recombines TRBV4-3 with TRBJ2-1; 7 bases map to TRBD2. The CDR3 sequence is 14 residues long. Trimming at V came to 4 bases and at J to 7 bases, leaving 7 bases not matched to a gene. From germline, CDR1 is LGHNA and CDR2 YSLEER.

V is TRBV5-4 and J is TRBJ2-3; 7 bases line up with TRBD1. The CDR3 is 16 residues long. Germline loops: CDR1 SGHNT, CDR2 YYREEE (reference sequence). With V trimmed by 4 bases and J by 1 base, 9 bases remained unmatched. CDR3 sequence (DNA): TGTGCCAGCAGCGAATACAGGGGCATGGGCACAGATACGCAGTATTTT. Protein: CASSEYRGMGTDTQYF.

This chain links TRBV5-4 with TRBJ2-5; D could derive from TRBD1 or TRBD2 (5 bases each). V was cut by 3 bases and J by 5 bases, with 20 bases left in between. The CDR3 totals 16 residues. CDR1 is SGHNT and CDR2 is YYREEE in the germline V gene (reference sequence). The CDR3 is CASSSPGGLVDETQYF. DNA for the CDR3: TGTGCCAGCAGCTCCCCTGGGGGTCTAGTGGATGAGACCCAGTACTTC.

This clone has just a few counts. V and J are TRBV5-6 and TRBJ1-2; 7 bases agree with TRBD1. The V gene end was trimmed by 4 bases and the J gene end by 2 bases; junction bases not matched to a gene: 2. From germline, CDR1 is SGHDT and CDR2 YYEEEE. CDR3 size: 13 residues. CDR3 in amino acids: CASSPGQNYGYTF. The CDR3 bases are TGTGCCAGCAGCCCGGGACAGAACTATGGCTACACCTTC.

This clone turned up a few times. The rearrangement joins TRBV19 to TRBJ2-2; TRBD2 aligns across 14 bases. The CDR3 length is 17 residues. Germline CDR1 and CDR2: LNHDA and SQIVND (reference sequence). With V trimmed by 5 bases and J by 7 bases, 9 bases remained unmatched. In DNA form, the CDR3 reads TGTGCCAGTAGTCCTCGACTAGCGGGGGGGCTAGTCGGGGAGCTGTTTTTT. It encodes CASSPRLAGGLVGELFF.